These 27 T cell receptor beta chains came from one sample sequenced in a study of shared clonotypes between healthy human individuals. Generated by immunoSEQ multiplex PCR, the TCRdb table keeps only in-frame clones and is missing some. The data hold roughly 2.4 million clones, with about 94% observed a single time. Sequenced: naive CD4+ T cells sorted from blood. Subset reported: CD45RA+ positively selected. These receptors all stem from a man between 18 and 29 years old in good health.

V is TRBV7-8 and J is TRBJ1-5, with no clear D. Germline V gene sequence: CDR1 SGHVS, CDR2 FQNEAQ. The CDR3 length is 15 residues. Trimming took 1 base from V and 3 from J, leaving 10 bases between them. The CDR3 DNA reads as TGTGCCAGCAGCTTAGGGCAGGTATACAATCAGCCCCAGCATTTT. Translated: CASSLGQVYNQPQHF. The full variable domain, with the rest looked up from reference TRBV7-8 and TRBJ1-5, is GAGVSQSPRYKVAKRGQDVALRCDPISGHVSLFWYQQALGQGPEFLTYFQNEAQLDKSGLPSDRFFAERPEGSVSTLKIQRTQQEDSAVYLCASSLGQVYNQPQHFGDGTRLSIL.

The rearrangement joins TRBV5-6 to TRBJ1-6, with a possible D match to TRBD1 (5 bases). The germline V gene encodes CDR1 SGHDT and CDR2 YYEEEE. V was trimmed by 4 bases and J by 13 bases, leaving 15 bases between them. The CDR3 is 13 residues long. The CDR3 DNA sequence: TGTGCCAGCAGCCGCCAAGCCAACAGGCCCCTCCACTTT. Translated: CASSRQANRPLHF.

The rearrangement joins TRBV29-1 to TRBJ2-1, with D maybe TRBD1 (6 bases). Germline loops: CDR1 SQVTM, CDR2 ANQGSEA. The CDR3 sequence is 13 residues long. Trimming shortened V by 2 bases and J by 3 bases, and 8 bases separated the two germline ends. This chain's CDR3 is CSVETGYYNEQFF. The CDR3 DNA sequence: TGCAGCGTTGAAACAGGGTACTACAATGAGCAGTTCTTC.

The chain combines TRBV18 with TRBJ2-2, with 9 bases that match TRBD1. Trimming removed 3 bases from V and 5 bases from J; junction bases left unmatched: 4. Germline V gene lookup returns CDR1 KGHSH and CDR2 LQKENI. The CDR3 sequence is 15 residues long. Here the CDR3 reads CASSPTGGRTGELFF. As DNA, the CDR3 is TGTGCCAGCTCACCGACAGGGGGAAGGACCGGGGAGCTGTTTTTT.

V gene TRBV30 combines with J gene TRBJ1-6; D gene uncertain. The CDR3 contains 16 residues. The germline V gene encodes CDR1 GTSNPN and CDR2 SVGIG (reference sequence). V was cut by 1 base and J by 4 bases, with 14 bases left in between. This chain's CDR3 is CAWSALGTGYNSPLHF. The CDR3 DNA follows: TGTGCCTGGAGTGCCCTAGGAACCGGGTATAATTCACCCCTCCACTTT.

The genes are TRBV7-9 and TRBJ1-1; a possible D gene is TRBD1 (6 bases). V shed 5 bases and J shed 1 base, with 14 bases lying between them. CDR1 is SEHNR, CDR2 FQNEAQ, per germline (reference sequence). CDR3 length: 15 residues. CDR3 protein: CASSLGGAWNTEAFF. The CDR3 nucleotides read TGTGCCAGCAGCCTGGGGGGCGCCTGGAACACTGAAGCTTTCTTT.

The chain employs TRBV6-5 and TRBJ1-2, with TRBD1 matching over 9 bases. This CDR3 contains 13 residues. V dropped 6 bases and J dropped 5; count of bases not matched to a gene: 4. The V gene's germline CDR1 is MNHEY and CDR2 SVGAGI. The CDR3 bases are TGTGCCAGCAGAGGGACAGGGAGATATGGCTACACCTTC. Protein product: CASRGTGRYGYTF.

This clone was detected only a few times. The V gene is TRBV19, the J gene TRBJ2-3; tentatively, D is TRBD1 (6 bases). V was pared by 5 bases and J by 2 bases, with 14 bases between. This CDR3 is 15 amino acids long. The germline gives CDR1 LNHDA, CDR2 SQIVND (reference sequence). This CDR3 is CASSPGTFLTDTQYF. The CDR3 bases are TGTGCCAGTAGTCCTGGGACATTCCTCACAGATACGCAGTATTTT.

The chain recombines TRBV11-2 with TRBJ1-5; D is ambiguous. The germline CDR1 and CDR2 sequences are SGHAT and FQNNGV. The CDR3 is made up of 13 amino acids. Deletions cut 4 bases from V and 3 bases from J, with 7 bases between. CDR3 coding DNA: TGTGCCAGCAGCTCCCAGGACAATCAGCCCCAGCATTTT. Its protein is CASSSQDNQPQHF.

The chain links TRBV10-3 to TRBJ2-3, with TRBD2 as a possible D gene (5 bases). Germline V gives CDR1 ENHRY, CDR2 SYGVKD. Deletions cut 10 bases from V and 1 base from J, with 9 bases between. CDR3 size: 12 residues. CDR3 sequence reads: CATDWGTDTQYF. CDR3 nucleotides: TGTGCCACGGACTGGGGCACAGATACGCAGTATTTT.

The chain carries TRBV9 and TRBJ2-6; no reliable D call. The CDR3 has 16 residues. Trimming cost V 2 bases and J 0 bases, with 9 bases left between them. Germline V gene lookup returns CDR1 SGDLS and CDR2 YYNGEE. CDR3 DNA: TGTGCCAGCAGCGTTCGAGCCCCCTCTGGGGCCAACGTCCTGACTTTC. Encoded protein: CASSVRAPSGANVLTF.

The chain combines TRBV7-6 with TRBJ2-1; 7 bases line up with TRBD1. Trimming at V came to 1 base and at J to 9 bases, leaving 6 bases not matched to a gene. The CDR3 runs to 14 residues. The germline CDR1 and CDR2 sequences are SGHVS and FNYEAQ. The CDR3 loop reads CASSLGTGGSEQFF. Written as DNA, the CDR3 is TGTGCCAGCAGCTTAGGGACAGGCGGTAGTGAGCAGTTCTTC. The full variable domain, completed using reference TRBV7-6 and TRBJ2-1, is GAGVSQSPRYKVTKRGQDVALRCDPISGHVSLYWYRQALGQGPEFLTYFNYEAQQDKSGLPNDRFSAERPEGSISTLTIQRTEQRDSAMYRCASSLGTGGSEQFFGPGTRLTVL.

With respect to this clone: In the same sample, other DNA sequences code for this CDR3. V is TRBV30 and J is TRBJ1-4; no clear D. V was cut by 1 base and J by 3 bases, with 6 bases left in between. Germline CDR1 reads GTSNPN; CDR2 reads SVGIG (reference sequence). The CDR3 has 13 residues. CDR3 in DNA: TGTGCCTGGAGTGCGGGAGCTAATGAAAAACTGTTTTTT. This encodes CAWSAGANEKLFF. The whole variable domain, filled in from reference TRBV30 and TRBJ1-4, reads SQTIHQWPATLVQPVGSPLSLECTVEGTSNPNLYWYRQAAGRGLQLLFYSVGIGQISSEVPQNLSASRPQDRQFILSSKKLLLSDSGFYLCAWSAGANEKLFFGSGTQLSVL.

The chain joins TRBV7-2 to TRBJ2-1; 12 nucleotides align to TRBD2. The CDR3 covers 15 residues. J lost 7 bases, V lost 5 bases, and 6 bases had no gene match. The germline gives CDR1 SGHTA, CDR2 FQGNSA. The CDR3 sequence: CASSKTSGSRNEQFF. The CDR3 coding sequence is TGTGCCAGCAGCAAGACTAGCGGGAGTAGGAATGAGCAGTTCTTC.

This chain uses TRBV10-3 with TRBJ2-1; D uncertain. The CDR3 runs 13 residues. V lost 0 bases, J lost 10 bases, and 10 bases lay in between. Looked up from germline, CDR1 is ENHRY and CDR2 is SYGVKD. In DNA form, the CDR3 reads TGTGCCATCAGTGAGTCGACGCGAGAAGAGCAGTTCTTC. This sequence encodes CAISESTREEQFF.

This clone showed up just once. The chain carries TRBV7-9 and TRBJ2-5, with 7 bases that match TRBD1. The CDR3 consists of 14 residues. CDR1 and CDR2 from the germline V gene are SEHNR and FQNEAQ (reference sequence). Trimming took 1 base from V and 2 from J; bases not matched to a gene: 1. DNA for the CDR3: TGTGCCAGCAGCTTAGGGGGACAGCAAGAGACCCAGTACTTC. Its protein product is CASSLGGQQETQYF.

The chain couples TRBV13 to TRBJ2-2; 15 bases fit TRBD2. J was trimmed by 3 bases and V by 4 bases; bases with no gene match: 6. CDR3 length equals 18 residues. Looked up from germline, CDR1 is PRHDT and CDR2 is FYEKMQ (reference sequence). The CDR3 here is CASSSRTSGRADTGELFF. The CDR3 region has the DNA TGTGCCAGCAGCTCGCGGACTAGCGGGAGGGCCGACACCGGGGAGCTGTTTTTT. Full variable domain (missing parts from reference TRBV13 and TRBJ2-2): AAGVIQSPRHLIKEKRETATLKCYPIPRHDTVYWYQQGPGQDPQFLISFYEKMQSDKGSIPDRFSAQQFSDYHSELNMSSLELGDSALYFCASSSRTSGRADTGELFFGEGSRLTVL.

The rearrangement joins TRBV18 to TRBJ2-5; unclear D gene. This CDR3 contains 11 residues. V was pared by 8 bases and J by 2 bases, with 6 bases between. Germline V gene sequence: CDR1 KGHSH, CDR2 LQKENI. In DNA form, the CDR3 reads TGTGCCAGCGGATATCAAGAGACCCAGTACTTC. Its translation is CASGYQETQYF. The full variable domain, its missing parts supplied by reference TRBV18 and TRBJ2-5, is NAGVMQNPRHLVRRRGQEARLRCSPMKGHSHVYWYRQLPEEGLKFMVYLQKENIIDESGMPKERFSAEFPKEGPSILRIQQVVRGDSAAYFCASGYQETQYFGPGTRLLVL.

The chain employs TRBV5-1 and TRBJ1-4; D is possibly TRBD1 (5 bases). This CDR3 contains 15 residues. V lost 4 bases to trimming and J lost 4 bases, with 14 bases between them. Looked up from germline, CDR1 is SGHRS and CDR2 is YFSETQ. The CDR3 DNA is TGCGCCAGCAGCGAGTTCGGGACGGGTAATGAAAAACTGTTTTTT. Translating gives CASSEFGTGNEKLFF.

The rearrangement joins TRBV30 to TRBJ1-5; D unclear. Germline values: CDR1 GTSNPN, CDR2 SVGIG (reference sequence). The CDR3 is 15 residues long. V was pared by 0 bases and J by 4 bases, with 13 bases between. The CDR3, as DNA: TGTGCCTGGAGTGTAGGTTTGGGCCCAAATCAGCCCCAGCATTTT. Its protein product is CAWSVGLGPNQPQHF.

V is TRBV6-6 and J is TRBJ1-2; D unresolved. With 8 bases removed from V and 2 bases from J, the gap between germline ends came to 6 bases. There are 11 residues in the CDR3. The germline CDR1 and CDR2 sequences are MNHNY and SVGAGI (reference sequence). CDR3 residues: CASYDNYGYTF. The CDR3 nucleotides are TGTGCCAGCTACGACAACTATGGCTACACCTTC.

Written as DNA, the CDR3 is TGTGCCAGCACCGGACCGAAGAATTCACCCCTCCACTTT. It yields the protein CASTGPKNSPLHF. The V and J genes are TRBV6-1 and TRBJ1-6; D remains ambiguous. The V end lost 7 bases, the J end lost 7 bases, and 11 bases lay between the germline ends. The germline CDR1 and CDR2 sequences are MNHNS and SASEGT. CDR3 size: 13 residues.

This clone was recorded once. Other DNA sequences from this sample encode an identical CDR3 as well. J is TRBJ1-2 and V is TRBV5-4; D is undetermined. Between the trimmed V and J ends, which lost 0 bases and 0 bases, there was a span of 6 bases. Germline V gives CDR1 SGHNT, CDR2 YYREEE (reference sequence). The CDR3 is 14 amino acids. The CDR3 loop reads CASSLVGTNYGYTF. The DNA for the CDR3 is TGTGCCAGCAGCTTGGTAGGGACTAACTATGGCTACACCTTC.

V gene TRBV4-2 combines with J gene TRBJ1-2; a weak D match, TRBD1 (6 bases). The CDR3 runs 15 residues. Germline CDR1 LGHNA, CDR2 YNFKEQ. The V gene lost 1 base and the J gene lost 2 bases, with 11 bases spanning the gap. This CDR3 reads CASSQGTASNYGYTF. CDR3 nucleotides: TGTGCCAGCAGCCAAGGGACAGCTTCGAACTATGGCTACACCTTC.

This rearrangement joins TRBV4-3 to TRBJ2-7, with D possibly TRBD1 on 5 matching bases. V was clipped by 1 base and J by 3 bases, with 10 bases between them. The CDR3 totals 14 residues. Germline V lookup: CDR1 LGHNA, CDR2 YSLEER. CDR3 residues: CASSQVQTDYEQYF. The CDR3, as DNA: TGCGCCAGCAGCCAAGTGCAGACAGACTACGAGCAGTACTTC.

V and J are TRBV5-4 and TRBJ2-7; D may be TRBD2 (6 bases). There are 14 residues in the CDR3. With 4 bases removed from V and 2 bases from J, the gap between germline ends came to 13 bases. The germline gives CDR1 SGHNT, CDR2 YYREEE (reference sequence). The CDR3, as DNA: TGTGCCAGCAGCCCTGTAGGGAGGCCCTACGAGCAGTACTTC. This codes for CASSPVGRPYEQYF.

On this clone: The same CDR3 arises from other DNA sequences in this sample as well. The chain uses TRBV7-2 and TRBJ2-5; 15 bases agree with TRBD2. Looked up from germline, CDR1 is SGHTA and CDR2 is FQGNSA. The CDR3 runs to 16 residues. Trimming cost V 5 bases and J 5 bases; bases outside gene matches: 6. The CDR3 region is CASSTGLAGGRETQYF. The CDR3 coding sequence is TGTGCCAGCAGCACCGGACTAGCGGGGGGGCGGGAGACCCAGTACTTC.